A single sample gave rise to the 10 T cell receptor beta chains below, sequenced in a study of cytomegalovirus exposure and HLA in healthy donors. PCR was performed using 60 Vbeta and 13 Jbeta primers. The data were produced by immunoSEQ multiplex PCR, yet TCRdb's version contains in-frame clones alone and is incomplete. The sample carries approximately 160,000 clones, nearly 80% recorded once. The sequencing input was PBMCs. The receptor source for this set is a male donor in good health and CMV-seronegative.

The chain joins TRBV6-6 to TRBJ1-6; 9 bases match TRBD1. Germline V gene sequence: CDR1 MNHNY, CDR2 SVGAGI (reference sequence). Germline trimming cut 5 bases from V and 8 bases from J; bases unmatched to any gene: 7. The CDR3 is 15 residues long. This CDR3 is CASSTQRDRDSPLHF. The CDR3 DNA follows: TGTGCCAGCAGTACCCAACGGGACAGGGATTCACCCCTCCACTTT.

V and J are TRBV5-8 and TRBJ2-1, with D perhaps TRBD2 (5 bases). Between the trimmed V and J ends, which lost 0 bases and 4 bases, there was a span of 8 bases. The CDR3 is 14 amino acids. Per germline, CDR1 SGHTS and CDR2 YDEGEE. The CDR3 DNA is TGTGCCAGCAGCTTGGGGCGGGTATACAATGAGCAGTTCTTC. This sequence encodes CASSLGRVYNEQFF.

V and J are TRBV29-1 and TRBJ1-4; a weak D match, TRBD1 (6 bases). V lost 6 bases, J lost 4 bases, and 15 bases lay in between. Germline V lookup: CDR1 SQVTM, CDR2 ANQGSEA. The CDR3 spans 14 residues. The CDR3 reads CSVAGAQGNEKLFF. DNA for the CDR3: TGCAGCGTGGCAGGGGCTCAAGGTAATGAAAAACTGTTTTTT. The whole variable domain, remainder taken from reference TRBV29-1 and TRBJ1-4, is SAVISQKPSRDICQRGTSLTIQCQVDSQVTMMFWYRQQPGQSLTLIATANQGSEATYESGFVIDKFPISRPNLTFSTLTVSNMSPEDSSIYLCSVAGAQGNEKLFFGSGTQLSVL.

This chain joins TRBV30 and TRBJ1-1, with TRBD1 matching 7 bases. Germline V gene lookup returns CDR1 GTSNPN and CDR2 SVGIG (reference sequence). The J segment lost 4 bases and the V segment lost 0 bases, leaving 5 bases of the junction unmatched. This CDR3 is built from 14 residues. This chain's CDR3 is CAWSVRGPGTEAFF. CDR3 DNA sequence: TGTGCCTGGAGTGTTAGGGGGCCAGGCACTGAAGCTTTCTTT.

The chain links TRBV30 to TRBJ2-1; 8 bases match TRBD1. The V gene's germline CDR1 is GTSNPN and CDR2 SVGIG (reference sequence). The CDR3 loop spans 11 amino acids. J lost 12 bases, V lost 3 bases, and 4 bases had no gene match. CDR3 amino acids: CAWSPDRAQFF. In DNA form, the CDR3 reads TGTGCCTGGAGCCCGGACAGGGCGCAGTTCTTC.

The V gene is TRBV29-1, the J gene TRBJ2-3; possible D gene TRBD2, 5 bases. The germline V and J ends were trimmed by 7 bases and 3 bases, with 11 bases remaining between them. Germline assignment: CDR1 SQVTM and CDR2 ANQGSEA. This CDR3 comprises 12 residues. The CDR3 DNA sequence: TGCAGCGCCCTAGAGGGAACAGATACGCAGTATTTT. Translated: CSALEGTDTQYF.

This chain links TRBV18 with TRBJ1-1; maybe TRBD1 (6 bases). This CDR3 is 14 amino acids long. Germline V gene data show CDR1 as KGHSH and CDR2 as LQKENI. V was shortened by 6 bases and J by 3 bases, with 14 bases between the two germline ends. For the CDR3, the DNA is TGTGCCAGCTCCCAGAGCTCAGGGGACACTGAAGCTTTCTTT. Its protein product is CASSQSSGDTEAFF.

This clone was seen only once. The chain carries TRBV13 and TRBJ1-3; TRBD1 matches 9 bases. The J segment lost 0 bases and the V segment lost 3 bases, leaving 0 bases of the junction unmatched. Germline lookup yields CDR1 PRHDT and CDR2 FYEKMQ (reference sequence). The CDR3 length is 15 residues. CDR3 region: CASSLDRGSGNTIYF. As DNA, the CDR3 is TGTGCCAGCAGCTTGGACAGGGGCTCTGGAAACACCATATATTTT.

The CDR3 DNA is TGCAGTACGCGGGGGGGCAGTGAGCAGTTCTTC. It codes for CSTRGGSEQFF. The J gene is TRBJ2-1, the V gene TRBV20-1; 9 nucleotides align to TRBD2. The CDR3 has 11 amino acids. From germline, CDR1 is DFQATT and CDR2 SNEGSKA (reference sequence). V shed 8 bases and J 9 bases; nucleotides not matched to a gene: 5.

The chain uses TRBV7-8 and TRBJ1-4, with 9 nucleotides matching TRBD1. The germline V gene encodes CDR1 SGHVS and CDR2 FQNEAQ. The CDR3 length is 13 residues. V lost 10 bases, J lost 6 bases, and 6 bases stayed unmatched. This chain's CDR3 is CAIRQGVDEKLFF. In DNA, the CDR3 is TGTGCCATAAGACAGGGGGTTGATGAAAAACTGTTTTTT.